This TCR beta chain is from a study of T cell changes during pregnancy in multiple sclerosis. Assay: immunoSEQ multiplex PCR; the TCRdb copy retains only in-frame clones and omits some. The table includes 35,000 to 50,000 clones, 80% to 95% detected once. The CDR3 consists of 14 residues. Germline lookup yields CDR1 SQVTM and CDR2 ANQGSEA. V was pared by 7 bases and J by 1 base, with 9 bases of the junction left unmatched. The sequence derives from a female donor with multiple sclerosis, enrolled in a pregnancy study. This sequence joins TRBV29-1 and TRBJ1-1; TRBD1 matches at 7 bases. The sequences come from CD4+ T cells from peripheral blood mononuclear cells, collected in the first trimester of pregnancy. CDR3 region: CSGTGQIRNTEAFF. The CDR3 DNA reads TGCAGCGGCACGGGACAGATACGGAACACTGAAGCTTTCTTT.